A selection of T cell receptor beta chains follows, all from one sample in a study of T cells in Graves' hyperthyroidism and ophthalmopathy. TCRdb called the multiplex PCR reads again in MiXCR, with one record for every CDR3 protein. The data show hundreds of thousands of distinct CDR3 sequences, more than 13% seen once. Material: blood. The receptor set was obtained from a woman under 40 with Graves' hyperthyroidism. The CDR3 runs from the conserved cysteine through the conserved F or W.

TRBV5-5,TRBJ2-7,CASQGRYEQYF
TRBV28,TRBJ2-7,CASSSPLPGGREQYF
TRBV20-1,TRBJ2-5,CSAPERTSGQETQYF
TRBV29-1,TRBJ1-1,CSVEPTGYEAFF
TRBV28,TRBJ1-1,CASSSPLRTATEAFF
TRBV5-1,TRBJ1-1,CASSLDIQQTEAFF
TRBV5-1,TRBJ1-2,CASSLVRDGYGYTF
TRBV18,TRBJ2-1,CASSPIEGGPSNEQFF
TRBV5-1,TRBJ2-1,CASSLPGLAGNNEQFF
TRBV12-5,TRBJ2-1,CASGLVLAGRHNEQFF
TRBV10-2,TRBJ2-3,CASNPGLGTDTQYF
TRBV9,TRBJ2-3,CASSVFDGLTKHTDTQYF
TRBV12-3/TRBV12-4,TRBJ1-1,CASSYEDRMNTEAFF
TRBV30,TRBJ1-2,CAGGQGGYTF
TRBV2,TRBJ1-1,CASSTGGSEAFF
TRBV24-1,TRBJ2-5,CATSDYTSGQQETQYF
TRBV10-3,TRBJ2-1,CAISESGTSGTNEQFF
TRBV5-8,TRBJ2-7,CASSLALAGGGEQYF
TRBV6-1,TRBJ1-1,CASSSPSGGASEAFF
TRBV9,TRBJ2-2,CASSLPTSGANTGELFF
TRBV27,TRBJ2-1,CASSSGTSGFNEQFF
TRBV5-1,TRBJ2-3,CASSRTSGTFTDTQYF
TRBV6-1,TRBJ1-1,CASRGGTEAFF
TRBV2,TRBJ1-1,CASRGTGTNTEAFF